The 6 T cell receptor beta chains below were found in one sample sequenced in a study of blood T cells in healthy people across ages. Primed by a sample-barcoded 5' primer and a J-beta primer mix, a second PCR proceeded for roughly 7 to 12 cycles. From the 5' RACE reads, TCRdb called clonotypes with MiXCR, one entry per CDR3 protein. The sample consists of about 930,000 distinct CDR3 sequences, approximately 32% of them appearing once. This sample also appeared in a second study, on T cells of mothers and their children.

Source material: blood. The receptors shown here come from a woman aged 40 to 50 in good health.

This clonotype was seen ten or more times. This sequence joins TRBV29-1 and TRBJ2-5; 9 bases align to TRBD1. The CDR3 is 13 residues long. Per the germline V gene, CDR1 is SQVTM and CDR2 is ANQGSEA. Trimming at V came to 6 bases and at J to 2 bases, leaving 4 bases not matched to a gene. The CDR3 nucleotides are TGCAGCGTGGACAGGGGAGGGCAAGAGACCCAGTACTTC. Protein product: CSVDRGGQETQYF.

V and J are TRBV18 and TRBJ1-2; D is uncertain. This CDR3 has 15 amino acids. CDR1 and CDR2 (germline): KGHSH, LQKENI. V lost 3 bases, J lost 4 bases, and 15 bases lay in between. CDR3 loop: CASSPGTRTSYGYTF. CDR3 nucleotide sequence: TGTGCCAGCTCACCGGGCACCCGTACATCCTATGGCTACACCTTC.

About this clonotype: Mismatch with germline at one junction end may stem from a read error. This rearrangement joins TRBV11-3 to TRBJ2-3, with 8 bases lining up with TRBD1. This CDR3 comprises 16 residues. CDR1 and CDR2 from the germline V gene are SGHNT and YENEEA. DNA for the CDR3: TGTACCAGCAGCCAGTGGACAGGGTGGGGGACAGATACGCAGTATTTT. It specifies CTSSQWTGWGTDTQYF.

This clonotype was detected many times. V usage is TRBV3-1 and J usage is TRBJ2-7; D not certain. Germline CDR1 LGHDT, CDR2 YNNKEL (reference sequence). The V end lost 4 bases, the J end lost 1 base, and 8 bases lay between the germline ends. The CDR3 extends over 13 amino acids. The CDR3 nucleotides read TGTGCCAGCAGCCTTAAGGGATCCTACGAGCAGTACTTC. Translating gives CASSLKGSYEQYF.

The J gene is TRBJ2-1, the V gene TRBV9; TRBD2 might be the D (6 bases). Germline V gives CDR1 SGDLS, CDR2 YYNGEE. The V gene lost 7 bases and the J gene lost 0 bases, with 11 bases spanning the gap. CDR3 size: 14 residues. The DNA for the CDR3 is TGTGCCAGCGAATCGGGGGACTCCTACAATGAGCAGTTCTTC. It translates to CASESGDSYNEQFF.

This clonotype was picked up a small number of times. The chain employs TRBV3-1 and TRBJ1-1; 9 nucleotides align to TRBD1. CDR3 length: 15 amino acids. The trim removed 5 bases at V and 0 bases at J, leaving 4 bases unmatched. Germline V gene data show CDR1 as LGHDT and CDR2 as YNNKEL (reference sequence). CDR3 DNA: TGTGCCAGCAGCACCCGGGACAGGGTGAACACTGAAGCTTTCTTT. Translation: CASSTRDRVNTEAFF. Full variable domain (rest looked up from reference TRBV3-1 and TRBJ1-1): DTAVSQTPKYLVTQMGNDKSIKCEQNLGHDTMYWYKQDSKKFLKIMFSYNNKELIINETVPNRFSPKSPDKAHLNLHINSLELGDSAVYFCASSTRDRVNTEAFFGQGTRLTVV.